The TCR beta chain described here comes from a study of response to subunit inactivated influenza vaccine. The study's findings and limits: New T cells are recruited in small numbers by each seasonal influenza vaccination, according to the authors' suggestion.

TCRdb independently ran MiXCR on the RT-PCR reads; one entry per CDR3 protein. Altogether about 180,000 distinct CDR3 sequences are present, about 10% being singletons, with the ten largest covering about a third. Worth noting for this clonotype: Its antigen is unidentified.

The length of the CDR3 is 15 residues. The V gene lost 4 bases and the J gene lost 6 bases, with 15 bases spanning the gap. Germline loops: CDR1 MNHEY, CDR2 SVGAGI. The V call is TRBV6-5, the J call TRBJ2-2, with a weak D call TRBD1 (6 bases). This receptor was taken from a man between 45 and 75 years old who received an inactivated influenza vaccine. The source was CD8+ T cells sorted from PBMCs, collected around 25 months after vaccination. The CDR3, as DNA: TGTGCCAGCAGTTTGGAACAGGGAAGGGCCGGGGAGCTGTTTTTT. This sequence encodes CASSLEQGRAGELFF.